The present TCR beta chain was sequenced within a study of cytomegalovirus exposure and HLA in healthy donors. The V and J ends lost 2 bases and 5 bases respectively, with 21 bases between them. This CDR3 contains 17 residues. Germline V gives CDR1 KGHSH, CDR2 LQKENI. On this clone: The antigen remains undetermined.

Study observations and caveats: Researchers catalogued roughly 170 TCR beta chains as cytomegalovirus-associated. Later work associated fewer than 20,000 TCR beta sequences with HLA alleles at 0.05 false discovery rate. Later examination showed HLA-associated TCR beta chains had greater clonal expansion than equally common others.

The PCR employed 60 Vbeta primers together with 13 Jbeta primers. The repertoire was sequenced with immunoSEQ multiplex PCR; TCRdb's copy has only in-frame clones and lacks some. The sample holds 180,000 or so clones, around 76% seen once. Sequencing was done on a sample of PBMCs. The V gene is TRBV18, the J gene TRBJ1-1; D remains unclear. This clonotype originated in a man aged 35-49 years in good health and CMV-seronegative. CDR3 sequence reads: CASSPSPDHRSSTEAFF. DNA of the CDR3: TGTGCCAGCTCACCATCCCCCGACCACAGATCCTCGACTGAAGCTTTCTTT.